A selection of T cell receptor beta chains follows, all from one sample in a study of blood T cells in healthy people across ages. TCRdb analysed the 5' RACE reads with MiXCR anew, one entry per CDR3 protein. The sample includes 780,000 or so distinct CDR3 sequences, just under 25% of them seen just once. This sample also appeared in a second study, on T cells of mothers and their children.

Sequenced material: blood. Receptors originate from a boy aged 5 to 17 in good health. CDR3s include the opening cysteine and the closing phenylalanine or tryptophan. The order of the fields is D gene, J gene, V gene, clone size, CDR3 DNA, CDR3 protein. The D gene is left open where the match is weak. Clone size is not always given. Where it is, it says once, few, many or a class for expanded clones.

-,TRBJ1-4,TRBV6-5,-,TGTGCCAGCAGGCTGACACGTAATGAAAAACTGTTTTTT,CASRLTRNEKLFF
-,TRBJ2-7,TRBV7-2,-,TGTGCCAGCAGCTTCGGCGGGGTAACCTACGAGCAGTACTTC,CASSFGGVTYEQYF
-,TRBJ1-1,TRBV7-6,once,TGTGCCAGCAGCCAAGGAGAAGTAACTGAAGCTTTCTTT,CASSQGEVTEAFF
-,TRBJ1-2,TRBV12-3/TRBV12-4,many,TGTGCCAGCAGCTTGGGGGTTAGCTATGGCTACACCTTC,CASSLGVSYGYTF
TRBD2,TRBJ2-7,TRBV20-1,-,TGCACTGGACTAGCGGGAAGTTCCTACGAGCAGTACTTC,CTGLAGSSYEQYF
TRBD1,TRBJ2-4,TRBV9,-,TGTGCCAGCAGCCCCCGGGACAGGGGAGGTGGGGAGTACTTC,CASSPRDRGGGEYF
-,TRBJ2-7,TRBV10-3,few,TGTGCCATCAGTGATCGACAGACCTACGAGCAGTACTTC,CAISDRQTYEQYF
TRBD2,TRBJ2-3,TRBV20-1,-,TGCAGTGCCGTACTTCCTAGCGGGAGGGTCACAGATACGCAGTATTTT,CSAVLPSGRVTDTQYF
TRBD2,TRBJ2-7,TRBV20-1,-,TGCAGTGCTCTCCCAAGCGGGAGGAGCGAGCAGTACTTC,CSALPSGRSEQYF
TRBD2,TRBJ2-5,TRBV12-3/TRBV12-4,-,TGTGCCAGCAGGCCTGGACTAGCGTCTGGAGAGACCCAGTACTTC,CASRPGLASGETQYF
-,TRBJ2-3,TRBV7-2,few,TGTGCCAGCAGCTTAATCCGGGGAGATACGCAGTATTTT,CASSLIRGDTQYF
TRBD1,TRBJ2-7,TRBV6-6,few,TGTGCCAGCAGATCTACCCAGGGGGCGGGAGAGCAGTACTTC,CASRSTQGAGEQYF
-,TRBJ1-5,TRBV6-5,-,TGTGCCAGCAGTTCTGACTTGGGTAGCAATCAGCCCCAGCATTTT,CASSSDLGSNQPQHF
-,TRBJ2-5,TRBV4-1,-,TGCGCCAGCAGCCAAGAGCGGGTCCAAGAGACCCAGTACTTC,CASSQERVQETQYF
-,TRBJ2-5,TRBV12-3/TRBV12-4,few,TGTGCCAGCAGCTCGAATAGGCCACAAGAGACCCAGTACTTC,CASSSNRPQETQYF
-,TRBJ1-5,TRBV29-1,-,TGCAGCGTTTCGGGTCAGGATAGCAATCAGCCCCAGCATTTT,CSVSGQDSNQPQHF
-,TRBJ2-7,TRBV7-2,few,TGTGCCAGCAGCTTATATTGGGACTCCTACGAGCAGTACTTC,CASSLYWDSYEQYF
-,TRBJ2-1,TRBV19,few,TGTGCCAGTAGCCCGTGGGCGGGAAAACACAATGAGCAGTTCTTC,CASSPWAGKHNEQFF
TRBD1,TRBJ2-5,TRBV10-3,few,TGTGCCATCAGTGGGACAGGGGGCGCGGAGGAGACCCAGTACTTC,CAISGTGGAEETQYF
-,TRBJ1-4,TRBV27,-,TGTGCCAGCAGTAATCGGGGGATCAATGAAAAACTGTTTTTT,CASSNRGINEKLFF
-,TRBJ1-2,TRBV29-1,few,TGCAGCGTTGCCCATATGGGGCTAAACTATGGCTACACCTTC,CSVAHMGLNYGYTF
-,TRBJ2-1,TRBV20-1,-,TGCAGTGCCCGTGGGGTTGGCTACAATGAGCAGTTCTTC,CSARGVGYNEQFF
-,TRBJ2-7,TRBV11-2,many,TGTGCCAGCAGCTTAAGGACAGCCTACGAGCAGTACTTC,CASSLRTAYEQYF
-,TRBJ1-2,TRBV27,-,TGTGCCAGCAGTCCCCCGCCGGGCTCAGGGAATCATGGCTACACCTTC,CASSPPPGSGNHGYTF
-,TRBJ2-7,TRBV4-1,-,TGCGCCAGCAGCTATCAGGTTAACTCCTACGAGCAGTACTTC,CASSYQVNSYEQYF
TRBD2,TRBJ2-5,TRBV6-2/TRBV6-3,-,TGTGCCAGCAGTTACGGACTAGCGAGAAAAGAGACCCAGTACTTC,CASSYGLARKETQYF
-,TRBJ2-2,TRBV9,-,TGTGCCAGCAGCTCAGACGGGGCAAGGAACACCGGGGAGCTGTTTTTT,CASSSDGARNTGELFF
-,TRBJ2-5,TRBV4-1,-,TGCGCCAGCAGCCAAGATAGTAGCAGCTACCAAGAGACCCAGTACTTC,CASSQDSSSYQETQYF
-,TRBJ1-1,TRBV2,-,TGTGCCAGCGCTCTTGGAGTCATTGAAGCTTTCTTT,CASALGVIEAFF
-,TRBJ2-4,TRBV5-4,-,TGTGCCAGCAGCGAATGGACAGCTAGAGCCAAAAACATTCAGTACTTC,CASSEWTARAKNIQYF
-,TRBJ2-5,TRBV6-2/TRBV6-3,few,TGTGCCAGCAGTTACCCGTCCCAGGACAGTGACCAAGAGACCCAGTACTTC,CASSYPSQDSDQETQYF
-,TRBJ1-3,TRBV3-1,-,TGTGCCAGCAGCCAAGATGAAATCTCTGGAAACACCATATATTTT,CASSQDEISGNTIYF
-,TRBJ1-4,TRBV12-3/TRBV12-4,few,TGTGCCAGCAGTTTAGTTCGGGGGAAGGCGACTAATGAAAAACTGTTTTTT,CASSLVRGKATNEKLFF
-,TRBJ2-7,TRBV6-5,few,TGTGCCAGCAGTTACGACAGATACGAGCAGTACTTC,CASSYDRYEQYF
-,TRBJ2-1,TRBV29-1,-,TGCAGCGTGGACAGATTCTACAATGAGCAGTTCTTC,CSVDRFYNEQFF
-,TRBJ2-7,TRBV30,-,TGTGCCTGGACCCCCCCGGACGTTACCTACGAGCAGTACTTC,CAWTPPDVTYEQYF
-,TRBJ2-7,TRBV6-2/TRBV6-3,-,TGTGCCAGCAGTTTCGGTTGGGGGTACGAGCAGTACTTC,CASSFGWGYEQYF
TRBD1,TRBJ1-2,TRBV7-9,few,TGTGCCAGCAGCTTGGGGGACAGGGACAACCTCTATGGCTACACCTTC,CASSLGDRDNLYGYTF
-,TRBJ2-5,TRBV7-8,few,TGTGCCAGCAGCTTAAGGCCCTTTGGACTACCCCAAGAGACCCAGTACTTC,CASSLRPFGLPQETQYF
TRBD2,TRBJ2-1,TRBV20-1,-,TGCAGTGCTCCCCCTAGCGGGAGTTTCTATGAGCAGTTCTTC,CSAPPSGSFYEQFF
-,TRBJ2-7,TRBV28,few,TGTGCCAGGCCTCTATGTAGGGCCCGGTCCTACGAGCAGTACTTC,CARPLCRARSYEQYF
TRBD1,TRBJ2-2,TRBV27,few,TGTGCCAGCAGTACACCGGGACAGGGGTACACCGGGGAGCTGTTTTTT,CASSTPGQGYTGELFF
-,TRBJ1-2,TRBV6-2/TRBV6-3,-,TGTGCCAGCAGGACGGACAGTAACTATGGCTACACCTTC,CASRTDSNYGYTF
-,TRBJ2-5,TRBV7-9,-,TGTGCCAGCAGCTTGGCCCAGTTTCCTCTCCAAGAGACCCAGTACTTC,CASSLAQFPLQETQYF
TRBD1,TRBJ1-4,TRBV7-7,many,TGTGCTAGCAGTCCCGGGACAGGGGATGAAAAACTGTTTTTT,CASSPGTGDEKLFF
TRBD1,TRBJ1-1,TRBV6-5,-,TGTGCCAGCAGTTCGGTTGGACAGGGAGGCACTGAAGCTTTCTTT,CASSSVGQGGTEAFF
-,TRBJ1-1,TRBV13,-,TGTGCCAGCAGCTTCGGCCACTATGAGAACACTGAAGCTTTCTTT,CASSFGHYENTEAFF
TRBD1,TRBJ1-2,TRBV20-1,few,TGCAGTGCACCCCAGACAGGGGGCGGCTACACCTTC,CSAPQTGGGYTF
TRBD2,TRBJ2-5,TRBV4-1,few,TGCGCCAGCAGCCAAGATGGTGCGGGAGCAAAAGAGACCCAGTACTTC,CASSQDGAGAKETQYF
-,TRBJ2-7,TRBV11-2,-,TGTGCCAGCAGCCCCCTCGCAGCATCAAGGAATCGCGAGCAGTACTTC,CASSPLAASRNREQYF
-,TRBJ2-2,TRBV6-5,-,TGTGCCAGCCACCGCGCAGGGATCACCGGGGAGCTGTTTTTT,CASHRAGITGELFF
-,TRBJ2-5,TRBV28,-,TGTGCCAGCAGCTCGAGGGGATTCCAAGAGACCCAGTACTTC,CASSSRGFQETQYF
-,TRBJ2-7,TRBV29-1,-,TGCAGCACCCAGACGGCGGTGGGATACGAGCAGTACTTC,CSTQTAVGYEQYF
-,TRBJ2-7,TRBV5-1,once,TGCGCCAGCAGCTTGGGACTACGAACCTCTTCCTACGAGCAGTACTTC,CASSLGLRTSSYEQYF
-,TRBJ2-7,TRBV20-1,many,TGCAGTGCTAGAGTCCAGGACGACCGCTACGAGCAGTACTTC,CSARVQDDRYEQYF
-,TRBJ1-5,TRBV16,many,TGTGCCAGCAGCCCTCAGGGATATCAGCCCCAGCATTTT,CASSPQGYQPQHF
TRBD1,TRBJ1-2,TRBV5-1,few,TGCGCCAGCAGCTCTCCTCACAGGGGGCGAATGGCTGGCTACACCTTC,CASSSPHRGRMAGYTF
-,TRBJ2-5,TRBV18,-,TGTGCCAGCTCACCATCTAGCGTTGAGACCCAGTACTTC,CASSPSSVETQYF
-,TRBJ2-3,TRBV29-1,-,TGCAGCGTTGAAGGGGGTCAGACAGATACGCAGTATTTT,CSVEGGQTDTQYF
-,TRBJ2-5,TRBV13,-,TGTGCCAGCAGCTTAGGGCGGGGGCGGGCAGATCGAGAGACCCAGTACTTC,CASSLGRGRADRETQYF